These T cell receptor beta chains were read from a single sample in a study of CD8 T cells in Susac syndrome. In TCRdb, the immunoSEQ multiplex PCR reads were re-called with MiXCR into one record per CDR3 protein. Seen here are 300,000 to 350,000 distinct CDR3 sequences, 92% observed once, and the top ten hold over 0.065%. The sequenced material came from CD4+ T cells from PBMCs. The receptors stem from a human donor with multiple sclerosis. The CDR3 runs from the conserved cysteine through the conserved F or W. A D gene is named only where the DNA matches it firmly. Clone size, where shown, is once, few, many, or a class for clones that have expanded.

size: once
J: TRBJ2-5
V: TRBV5-1
D: TRBD2
CDR3: CASRTGLAEETQYF
DNA: TGCGCCAGCAGGACGGGACTAGCAGAAGAGACCCAGTACTTC

size: .
J: TRBJ2-5
V: TRBV2
D: .
CDR3: CASSESGQQETQYF
DNA: TGTGCCAGCAGTGAATCAGGGCAACAAGAGACCCAGTACTTC

size: .
J: TRBJ1-1
V: TRBV5-1
D: .
CDR3: CASSWDGWNTEAFF
DNA: TGCGCCAGCAGCTGGGACGGGTGGAACACTGAAGCTTTCTTT

size: .
J: TRBJ2-1
V: TRBV24-1
D: TRBD2
CDR3: CATSDFSGRSSYNEQFF
DNA: TGTGCCACCAGTGATTTTAGCGGGAGGAGCTCCTACAATGAGCAGTTCTTC

size: .
J: TRBJ1-4
V: TRBV27
D: .
CDR3: CASSSWQGVENEKLFF
DNA: TGTGCCAGCAGTTCCTGGCAAGGTGTGGAAAATGAAAAACTGTTTTTT

size: once
J: TRBJ1-1
V: TRBV3-1
D: .
CDR3: CASSQENRVTEAFF
DNA: TGTGCCAGCAGCCAAGAGAACAGGGTAACTGAAGCTTTCTTT

size: .
J: TRBJ1-1
V: TRBV25-1
D: TRBD1
CDR3: CASSDTGDTEAFF
DNA: TGTGCCAGCAGTGACACAGGGGACACTGAAGCTTTCTTT

size: .
J: TRBJ2-1
V: TRBV3-1
D: .
CDR3: CASSQDLAGADEQFF
DNA: TGTGCCAGCAGCCAAGATCTTGCGGGGGCGGATGAGCAGTTCTTC

size: once
J: TRBJ2-1
V: TRBV27
D: .
CDR3: CASSPTWRNEQFF
DNA: TGTGCCAGCAGTCCCACGTGGCGCAATGAGCAGTTCTTC

size: .
J: TRBJ2-5
V: TRBV10-3
D: .
CDR3: CAISPQSVQETQYF
DNA: TGTGCCATCAGCCCACAGTCCGTCCAAGAGACCCAGTACTTC

size: .
J: TRBJ1-2
V: TRBV2
D: TRBD1
CDR3: CASSLPGDRGPRGYGYTF
DNA: TGTGCCAGCAGTCTCCCGGGAGACAGGGGCCCCAGGGGCTATGGCTACACCTTC

size: .
J: TRBJ2-2
V: TRBV20-1
D: .
CDR3: CSASYLDTGELFF
DNA: TGCAGTGCTAGTTACCTAGACACCGGGGAGCTGTTTTTT

size: .
J: TRBJ1-3
V: TRBV5-4
D: .
CDR3: CASSQYRGAGNTIYF
DNA: TGTGCCAGCAGCCAGTACCGGGGGGCTGGAAACACCATATATTTT

size: .
J: TRBJ1-3
V: TRBV20-1
D: .
CDR3: CSAAPSELVTGNTIYF
DNA: TGCAGTGCTGCACCCAGTGAGCTTGTAACTGGAAACACCATATATTTT

size: .
J: TRBJ2-5
V: TRBV9
D: .
CDR3: CASSVLGAGETQYF
DNA: TGTGCCAGCAGCGTACTGGGGGCTGGAGAGACCCAGTACTTC

size: .
J: TRBJ1-2
V: TRBV6-2/TRBV6-3
D: .
CDR3: CASSYTPASYGYTF
DNA: TGTGCCAGCAGTTACACGCCAGCGTCCTATGGCTACACCTTC

size: .
J: TRBJ1-2
V: TRBV19
D: .
CDR3: CASSSLASDRSNYGYTF
DNA: TGTGCCAGTAGTTCACTTGCCTCCGACAGAAGTAACTATGGCTACACCTTC

size: .
J: TRBJ2-3
V: TRBV20-1
D: TRBD2
CDR3: CSARWIAGATDTQYF
DNA: TGCAGTGCTAGGTGGATAGCGGGAGCAACAGATACGCAGTATTTT

size: few
J: TRBJ2-7
V: TRBV3-1
D: .
CDR3: CASSQGLGDLRGSEQYF
DNA: TGTGCCAGCAGCCAAGGCCTGGGGGACTTAAGAGGCTCCGAGCAGTACTTC

size: .
J: TRBJ2-7
V: TRBV18
D: TRBD1
CDR3: CASSPAGQGYEQYF
DNA: TGTGCCAGCTCACCTGCAGGACAGGGCTACGAGCAGTACTTC

size: .
J: TRBJ1-2
V: TRBV7-9
D: .
CDR3: CASSSGRQNYGYTF
DNA: TGTGCCAGCAGCTCAGGCAGACAGAACTATGGCTACACCTTC

size: .
J: TRBJ1-1
V: TRBV6-1
D: TRBD1
CDR3: CASRETGRLPNTEAFF
DNA: TGTGCCAGCAGAGAGACAGGGCGTCTTCCGAACACTGAAGCTTTCTTT

size: .
J: TRBJ2-3
V: TRBV20-1
D: .
CDR3: CSALVADTQYF
DNA: TGCAGTGCCCTTGTTGCGGATACGCAGTATTTT

size: .
J: TRBJ2-7
V: TRBV7-9
D: .
CDR3: CASSLGGVGGEQYF
DNA: TGTGCCAGCAGCTTAGGGGGAGTTGGGGGCGAGCAGTACTTC

size: .
J: TRBJ2-3
V: TRBV7-6
D: TRBD2
CDR3: CASRAGSSTDTQYF
DNA: TGTGCCAGCAGAGCGGGGTCAAGCACAGATACGCAGTATTTT

size: .
J: TRBJ1-3
V: TRBV30
D: .
CDR3: CAWSALRGAGGNTIYF
DNA: TGTGCCTGGAGTGCCCTACGGGGGGCGGGTGGAAACACCATATATTTT

size: .
J: TRBJ1-2
V: TRBV9
D: .
CDR3: CASSVVQGFGYTF
DNA: TGTGCCAGCAGCGTGGTCCAGGGGTTTGGCTACACCTTC

size: .
J: TRBJ1-1
V: TRBV7-9
D: TRBD1
CDR3: CASSQGYYRGGTEAFF
DNA: TGTGCCAGCAGCCAGGGGTACTACAGGGGGGGCACTGAAGCTTTCTTT

size: .
J: TRBJ2-1
V: TRBV9
D: .
CDR3: CASSVGAEGVEQFF
DNA: TGTGCCAGCAGCGTAGGGGCGGAGGGGGTTGAGCAGTTCTTC

size: .
J: TRBJ2-1
V: TRBV9
D: .
CDR3: CASSVDPVSQLSYNEQFF
DNA: TGTGCCAGCAGCGTAGACCCTGTTAGCCAACTCTCCTACAATGAGCAGTTCTTC

size: .
J: TRBJ2-2
V: TRBV12-3/TRBV12-4
D: .
CDR3: CASRGLGTGELFF
DNA: TGTGCCAGCCGAGGGCTGGGCACCGGGGAGCTGTTTTTT

size: .
J: TRBJ2-2
V: TRBV6-1
D: .
CDR3: CASTPQRNTGELFF
DNA: TGTGCCAGCACTCCTCAAAGGAACACCGGGGAGCTGTTTTTT

size: .
J: TRBJ1-2
V: TRBV7-3
D: .
CDR3: CASSLSPRGGYTF
DNA: TGTGCCAGCAGCTTATCCCCGCGGGGTGGCTACACCTTC

size: .
J: TRBJ1-1
V: TRBV20-1
D: .
CDR3: CSASQAGGPEAFF
DNA: TGCAGTGCCAGCCAGGCGGGGGGACCTGAAGCTTTCTTT

size: .
J: TRBJ1-2
V: TRBV30
D: .
CDR3: CAWSVQGTLGYTF
DNA: TGTGCCTGGAGTGTACAAGGGACGTTGGGCTACACCTTC

size: .
J: TRBJ2-1
V: TRBV9
D: .
CDR3: CASSVAEVSSYNEQFF
DNA: TGTGCCAGCAGCGTAGCTGAGGTAAGCTCCTACAATGAGCAGTTCTTC

size: .
J: TRBJ2-6
V: TRBV29-1
D: .
CDR3: CSVELREGSGANVLTF
DNA: TGCAGCGTTGAGCTCAGGGAAGGCTCTGGGGCCAACGTCCTGACTTTC

size: .
J: TRBJ1-5
V: TRBV27
D: .
CDR3: CASSPNHRDYQPQHF
DNA: TGTGCCAGCAGTCCGAATCACAGGGACTATCAGCCCCAGCATTTT

size: .
J: TRBJ1-2
V: TRBV27
D: TRBD1
CDR3: CASSTSGQAYGYTF
DNA: TGTGCCAGCAGTACCTCGGGACAGGCCTATGGCTACACCTTC

size: few
J: TRBJ2-5
V: TRBV6-1
D: .
CDR3: CASTRGVQETQYF
DNA: TGTGCCAGCACTAGGGGGGTCCAAGAGACCCAGTACTTC

size: .
J: TRBJ1-1
V: TRBV20-1
D: TRBD1
CDR3: CSARGQGGAGTEAFF
DNA: TGCAGTGCTAGAGGACAAGGGGGCGCGGGCACTGAAGCTTTCTTT

size: .
J: TRBJ1-2
V: TRBV7-8
D: TRBD1
CDR3: CASTPENRGLVYGYTF
DNA: TGTGCCAGCACCCCAGAAAACAGGGGGCTTGTCTATGGCTACACCTTC

size: .
J: TRBJ2-1
V: TRBV20-1
D: .
CDR3: CSAKRQVLYNEQFF
DNA: TGCAGTGCTAAGCGACAGGTGCTTTACAATGAGCAGTTCTTC

size: once
J: TRBJ1-1
V: TRBV18
D: .
CDR3: CASSPGLEGSEAFF
DNA: TGTGCCAGCTCACCAGGTCTTGAGGGATCCGAAGCTTTCTTT

size: .
J: TRBJ2-1
V: TRBV7-9
D: .
CDR3: CASSLSRGNEQFF
DNA: TGTGCCAGCAGCTTAAGCCGGGGAAATGAGCAGTTCTTC

size: .
J: TRBJ2-2
V: TRBV6-5
D: .
CDR3: CASSYSAGADTGELFF
DNA: TGTGCCAGCAGTTACTCTGCGGGGGCCGACACCGGGGAGCTGTTTTTT

size: .
J: TRBJ2-3
V: TRBV5-7
D: TRBD1
CDR3: CASSPDRSRTDTQYF
DNA: TGTGCCAGCAGTCCGGACAGGTCTCGCACAGATACGCAGTATTTT

size: .
J: TRBJ2-7
V: TRBV6-2/TRBV6-3
D: TRBD2
CDR3: CASSYAGESSYEQYF
DNA: TGTGCCAGCAGTTACGCGGGGGAAAGCTCCTACGAGCAGTACTTC

size: few
J: TRBJ1-5
V: TRBV30
D: TRBD1
CDR3: CAWSGQGVQPQHF
DNA: TGTGCCTGGTCGGGACAGGGGGTTCAGCCCCAGCATTTT

size: .
J: TRBJ2-7
V: TRBV11-2
D: TRBD1
CDR3: CASSLDRTGVHEQYF
DNA: TGTGCCAGCAGCTTAGACCGGACAGGGGTCCACGAGCAGTACTTC